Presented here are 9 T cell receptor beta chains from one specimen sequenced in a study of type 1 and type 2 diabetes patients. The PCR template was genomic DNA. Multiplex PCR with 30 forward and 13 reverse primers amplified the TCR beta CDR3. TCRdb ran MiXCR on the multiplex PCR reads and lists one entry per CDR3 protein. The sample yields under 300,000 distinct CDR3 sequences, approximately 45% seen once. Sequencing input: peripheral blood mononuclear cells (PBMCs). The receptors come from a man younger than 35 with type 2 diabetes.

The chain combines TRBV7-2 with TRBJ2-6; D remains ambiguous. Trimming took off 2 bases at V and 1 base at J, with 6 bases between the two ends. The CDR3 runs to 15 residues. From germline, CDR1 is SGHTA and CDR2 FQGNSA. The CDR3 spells CASSLMGSGANVLTF. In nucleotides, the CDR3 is TGTGCCAGCAGCTTAATGGGTTCTGGGGCCAACGTCCTGACTTTC.

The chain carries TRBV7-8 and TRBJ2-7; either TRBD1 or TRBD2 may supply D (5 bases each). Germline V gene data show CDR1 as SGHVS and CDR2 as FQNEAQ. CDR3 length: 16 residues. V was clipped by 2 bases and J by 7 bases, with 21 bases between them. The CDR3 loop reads CASSLTPGTAGDEQYF. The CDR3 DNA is TGTGCCAGCAGCTTAACACCCGGGACCGCGGGCGATGAGCAGTACTTC.

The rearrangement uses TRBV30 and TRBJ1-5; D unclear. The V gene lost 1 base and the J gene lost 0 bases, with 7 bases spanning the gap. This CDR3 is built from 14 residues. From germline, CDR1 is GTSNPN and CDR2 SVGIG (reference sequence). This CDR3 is CAWSGVDSNQPQHF. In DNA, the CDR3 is TGTGCCTGGAGTGGGGTGGATAGCAATCAGCCCCAGCATTTT. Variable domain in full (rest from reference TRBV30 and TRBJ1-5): SQTIHQWPATLVQPVGSPLSLECTVEGTSNPNLYWYRQAAGRGLQLLFYSVGIGQISSEVPQNLSASRPQDRQFILSSKKLLLSDSGFYLCAWSGVDSNQPQHFGDGTRLSIL.

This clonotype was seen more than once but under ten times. CDR3 sequence (DNA): TGTGCCAGCAGAGATACAGGGTCGGGATGGTATGGCTACACCTTC. This translates into CASRDTGSGWYGYTF. V is TRBV14 and J is TRBJ1-2, with D maybe TRBD1 (6 bases). With 6 bases removed from V and 5 bases from J, the gap between germline ends came to 19 bases. The CDR3 runs 15 residues. Germline CDR1 SGHDN, CDR2 FVKESK. Together with reference TRBV14 and TRBJ1-2, the CDR3 gives the full variable domain: EAGVTQFPSHSVIEKGQTVTLRCDPISGHDNLYWYRRVMGKEIKFLLHFVKESKQDESGMPNNRFLAERTGGTYSTLKVQPAELEDSGVYFCASRDTGSGWYGYTFGSGTRLTVV.

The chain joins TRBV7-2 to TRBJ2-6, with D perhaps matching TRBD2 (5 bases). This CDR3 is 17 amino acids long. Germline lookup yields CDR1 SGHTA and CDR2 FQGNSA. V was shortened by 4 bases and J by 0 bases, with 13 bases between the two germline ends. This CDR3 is CASSSRRGSSGANVLTF. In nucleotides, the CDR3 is TGTGCCAGCAGCTCTAGACGGGGTAGCTCTGGGGCCAACGTCCTGACTTTC. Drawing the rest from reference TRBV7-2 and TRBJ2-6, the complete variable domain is GAGVSQSPSNKVTEKGKDVELRCDPISGHTALYWYRQSLGQGLEFLIYFQGNSAPDKSGLPSDRFSAERTGGSVSTLTIQRTQQEDSAVYLCASSSRRGSSGANVLTFGAGSRLTVL.

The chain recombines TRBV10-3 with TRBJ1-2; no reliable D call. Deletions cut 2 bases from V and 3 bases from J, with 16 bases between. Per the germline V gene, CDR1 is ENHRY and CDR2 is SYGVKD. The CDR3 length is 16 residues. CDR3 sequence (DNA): TGTGCCATCAGTGAGAGCCTCCTGGGTATCGACTATGGCTACACCTTC. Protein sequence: CAISESLLGIDYGYTF.

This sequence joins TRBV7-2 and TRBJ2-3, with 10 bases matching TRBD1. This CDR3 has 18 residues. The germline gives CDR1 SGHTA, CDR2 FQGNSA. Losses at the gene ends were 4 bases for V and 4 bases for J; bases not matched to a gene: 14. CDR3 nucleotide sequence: TGTGCCAGCAGCTCCATTGTCACCGGGACAGGGGTGTCAGATACGCAGTATTTT. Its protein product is CASSSIVTGTGVSDTQYF. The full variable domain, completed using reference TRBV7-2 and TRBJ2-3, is GAGVSQSPSNKVTEKGKDVELRCDPISGHTALYWYRQSLGQGLEFLIYFQGNSAPDKSGLPSDRFSAERTGGSVSTLTIQRTQQEDSAVYLCASSSIVTGTGVSDTQYFGPGTRLTVL.

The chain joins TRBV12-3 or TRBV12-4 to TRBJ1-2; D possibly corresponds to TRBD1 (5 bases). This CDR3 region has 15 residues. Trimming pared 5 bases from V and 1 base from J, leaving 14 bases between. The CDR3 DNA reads TGTGCCAGCAGTCCCCGTGGGGGACGTAACTATGGCTACACCTTC. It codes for CASSPRGGRNYGYTF.

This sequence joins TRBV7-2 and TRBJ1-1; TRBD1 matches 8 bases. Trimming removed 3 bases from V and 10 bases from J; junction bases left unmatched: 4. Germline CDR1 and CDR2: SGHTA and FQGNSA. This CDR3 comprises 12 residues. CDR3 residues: CASSFGQGIAFF. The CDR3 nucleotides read TGTGCCAGCAGCTTTGGACAGGGAATAGCTTTCTTT.